Below, 18 T cell receptor beta chains from the same sample are listed, as sequenced in a study of identical twins. TCRdb passed the 5' RACE reads through MiXCR, listing each CDR3 protein once. The sample holds roughly 1.6 million distinct CDR3 sequences, under 35% seen once. The sequenced sample consisted of cord blood. Source of these receptors: a newborn girl in good health.

This clonotype was seen more than once but under ten times. This chain links TRBV11-2 with TRBJ2-5, with 8 nucleotides matching TRBD1. V shed 5 bases, J shed 5 bases, and the junction held 10 bases outside the gene matches. Germline-derived CDR1 and CDR2 are SGHAT and FQNNGV. The CDR3 runs 15 residues. Here the CDR3 DNA reads TGTGCCAGCAGCCCAGAATCAAACAGGGGGGAGACCCAGTACTTC. Its translation: CASSPESNRGETQYF.

The chain has TRBV20-1 and TRBJ1-6; D possibly corresponds to TRBD1 (6 bases). Germline CDR1 is DFQATT and CDR2 is SNEGSKA (reference sequence). V lost 6 bases to trimming and J lost 0 bases, with 15 bases between them. The CDR3 contains 16 residues. DNA for the CDR3: TGCAGTGCACCCAGACAGGCGAGCTCCTATAATTCACCCCTCCACTTT. Amino acid sequence: CSAPRQASSYNSPLHF.

The sample holds a few counts of this clonotype. The chain employs TRBV4-2 and TRBJ2-1; weak D call: TRBD2 (6 bases). Trimming left V 6 bases short and J 1 base short, with 19 bases between. Germline-derived CDR1 and CDR2 are LGHNA and YNFKEQ. This CDR3 is 17 amino acids long. The CDR3 sequence is CASRPGLTDGSYNEQFF. The CDR3 region has the DNA TGTGCCAGCAGGCCGGGACTGACAGACGGGTCCTACAATGAGCAGTTCTTC.

This clonotype was counted only a few times. The chain has TRBV24-1 and TRBJ2-1, with TRBD1 matching 8 bases. CDR1 and CDR2 from the germline V gene are KGHDR and SFDVKD. V shed 4 bases and J 6 bases; nucleotides not matched to a gene: 4. The CDR3 length is 14 residues. CDR3 bases: TGTGCCACCAGTGAGTCCGGGACAGGCAATGAGCAGTTCTTC. Translating it yields CATSESGTGNEQFF.

This clonotype was detected a few times. This chain uses TRBV24-1 with TRBJ2-1; TRBD1 matches 9 bases. CDR3 length: 15 residues. Trimming at V came to 5 bases and at J to 8 bases, leaving 9 bases not matched to a gene. The germline gives CDR1 KGHDR, CDR2 SFDVKD. The CDR3: CATSASGTGTDEQFF. CDR3 bases: TGTGCCACCAGTGCGTCCGGGACAGGGACGGATGAGCAGTTCTTC.

Of note for this clonotype: The junction departs from the called germline gene at one end, perhaps through a read error. The rearrangement joins TRBV27 to TRBJ2-7, with a weak D call TRBD1 (6 bases). This CDR3 has 13 residues. Germline lookup yields CDR1 MNHEY and CDR2 SMNVEV (reference sequence). The CDR3 sequence: CTSSLNRAYEQYF. CDR3 sequence (DNA): TGTACCAGCAGTTTGAACAGGGCCTACGAGCAGTACTTC.

The rearrangement links TRBV30 to TRBJ1-5, with D tentatively TRBD1 (5 bases). Germline V lookup: CDR1 GTSNPN, CDR2 SVGIG (reference sequence). V lost 2 bases to trimming and J lost 2 bases, with 7 bases between them. This CDR3 is built from 13 residues. CDR3 in DNA: TGTGCCTGGAGTACGGGGGGCAATCAGCCCCAGCATTTT. Protein sequence: CAWSTGGNQPQHF.

V and J are TRBV27 and TRBJ2-2, with D uncertain. The length of the CDR3 is 13 residues. CDR1 and CDR2 (germline): MNHEY, SMNVEV (reference sequence). Trimming removed 4 bases at V and 5 bases at J, with 8 bases between. The CDR3 DNA reads as TGTGCCAGCAGTTCCCTAGAGACCGGGGAGCTGTTTTTT. This gives the protein CASSSLETGELFF.

The chain combines TRBV20-1 with TRBJ2-4; 11 nucleotides line up with TRBD2. Germline loops: CDR1 DFQATT, CDR2 SNEGSKA (reference sequence). With V trimmed by 6 bases and J by 0 bases, 10 bases remained unmatched. The CDR3 covers 17 residues. This chain's CDR3 is CSAFGLAGLLAKNIQYF. DNA of the CDR3: TGCAGTGCCTTCGGACTAGCGGGTCTACTAGCCAAAAACATTCAGTACTTC.

The chain links TRBV6-5 to TRBJ2-1, with 13 bases identical to TRBD2. TRBJ2-7 matches the DNA end more closely, so the J call is doubtful. Germline-derived CDR1 and CDR2 are MNHEY and SVGAGI. The CDR3 has 16 residues. The CDR3 bases are TGTGCCAGCAGACGGACTAGCGGGAGCTCCTACAATGAGCAGTACTTC. Its translation is CASRRTSGSSYNEQYF.

In its sample, this clonotype was seen a few times. The chain couples TRBV2 to TRBJ2-3; D gene uncertain. The germline gives CDR1 SNHLY, CDR2 FYNNEI. The CDR3 contains 17 residues. The V gene lost 4 bases and the J gene lost 5 bases, with 22 bases spanning the gap. The CDR3 region has the DNA TGTGCCAGCAGTGTCCTGTGGGCCAGACGCCAGGAAGATACGCAGTATTTT. Amino acid sequence: CASSVLWARRQEDTQYF.

The J gene is TRBJ2-3, the V gene TRBV20-1; 10 bases agree with TRBD1. Germline V CDR1 and CDR2: DFQATT, SNEGSKA (reference sequence). This CDR3 contains 13 residues. With V trimmed by 3 bases and J by 5 bases, 2 bases remained unmatched. The CDR3 sequence: CSASGTGEDTQYF. The CDR3 DNA sequence: TGCAGTGCTAGCGGGACAGGGGAAGATACGCAGTATTTT.

This clonotype has just a few counts. This chain joins TRBV5-1 and TRBJ1-6; D not certain. V was cut by 4 bases and J by 0 bases, with 11 bases left in between. Germline V gene sequence: CDR1 SGHRS, CDR2 YFSETQ. The CDR3 sequence is 16 residues long. CDR3 sequence: CASSPKGSSYNSPLHF. CDR3 nucleotide sequence: TGCGCCAGCAGCCCTAAAGGGAGCTCCTATAATTCACCCCTCCACTTT.

This clonotype was found many times. The chain is built from TRBV12-3 or TRBV12-4 and TRBJ2-4; D is undetermined. Between the trimmed V and J ends, which lost 2 bases and 0 bases, there was a span of 8 bases. The CDR3 consists of 15 residues. The CDR3 DNA is TGTGCCAGCAGTTTAAGGGCAGTAGCCAAAAACATTCAGTACTTC. Protein: CASSLRAVAKNIQYF.

The V and J genes are TRBV29-1 and TRBJ2-1, with TRBD1 matching over 9 bases. CDR1 is SQVTM and CDR2 is ANQGSEA in the germline V gene. J was trimmed by 10 bases and V by 4 bases; bases with no gene match: 17. The CDR3 has 16 residues. CDR3 sequence (DNA): TGCAGCGTTGGGGGAGTTCCGGGACAGGGTTCCTACGAGCAGTTCTTC. The encoded protein is CSVGGVPGQGSYEQFF.

The chain has TRBV7-9 and TRBJ2-1; tentative D call: TRBD1 (6 bases). The germline V and J ends were trimmed by 5 bases and 8 bases, with 13 bases remaining between them. Germline loops: CDR1 SEHNR, CDR2 FQNEAQ (reference sequence). CDR3 length: 13 amino acids. CDR3 sequence reads: CASSPLGADEQFF. In DNA form, the CDR3 reads TGTGCCAGCAGCCCCTTGGGGGCGGATGAGCAGTTCTTC.

The gene calls are TRBV6-1 and TRBJ1-5; D call uncertain. Trimming pared 2 bases from V and 4 bases from J, leaving 9 bases between. The CDR3 sequence is 14 residues long. Looked up from germline, CDR1 is MNHNS and CDR2 is SASEGT. The CDR3, as DNA: TGTGCCAGCAGTGAATTAGGAAAAAATCAGCCCCAGCATTTT. It yields the protein CASSELGKNQPQHF.

The V call is TRBV6-5, the J call TRBJ2-1; perhaps TRBD2 as D (6 bases). The CDR3 runs to 14 residues. Germline V lookup: CDR1 MNHEY, CDR2 SVGAGI. Trimming removed 8 bases from V and 9 bases from J, with 20 bases in between. The CDR3 bases are TGTGCCAGCCACTCGACTAGTTTGCCGCGTGAGCAGTTCTTC. The encoded protein is CASHSTSLPREQFF.